This section outlines one TCR beta chain sequence together with its context. This sample is part of a study of low-dose radiotherapy and immunotherapy resistance in tumors. About the study: One day prior to radiation and immunotherapy, intravenous cyclophosphamide at 200 mg/m2 was given, repeated every two weeks.

First-strand cDNA relied on TRAV- and TRBV-specific primers spanning alpha and beta chains. TCR amplification ran 15 to 25 PCR cycles using constant-region and V-primer adapter primers. TCRdb fed the reads into MiXCR, producing one record per CDR3 protein. This sample has about 89,000 distinct CDR3 sequences, with 9.4% found just once. The time point: before trial treatment. Donors were administered nivolumab, ipilimumab, aspirin and low-dose cyclophosphamide, together with low-dose radiotherapy. Source: PBMCs, taken before treatment. The sequence was collected from a male donor with prostate cancer.

The CDR3: CASSQQGTGSYEQYF. CDR3 nucleotides: TGCGCCAGCAGCCAACAAGGGACTGGCTCCTACGAGCAGTACTTC. The chain couples TRBV5-1 to TRBJ2-7; maybe TRBD2 (6 bases). Trimming stripped 4 bases from V and 0 bases from J, with 14 bases between. This CDR3 has 15 amino acids. The V gene's germline CDR1 is SGHRS and CDR2 YFSETQ. The full variable domain, its missing parts supplied by reference TRBV5-1 and TRBJ2-7, is KAGVTQTPRYLIKTRGQQVTLSCSPISGHRSVSWYQQTPGQGLQFLFEYFSETQRNKGNFPGRFSGRQFSNSRSEMNVSTLELGDSALYLCASSQQGTGSYEQYFGPGTRLTVT.